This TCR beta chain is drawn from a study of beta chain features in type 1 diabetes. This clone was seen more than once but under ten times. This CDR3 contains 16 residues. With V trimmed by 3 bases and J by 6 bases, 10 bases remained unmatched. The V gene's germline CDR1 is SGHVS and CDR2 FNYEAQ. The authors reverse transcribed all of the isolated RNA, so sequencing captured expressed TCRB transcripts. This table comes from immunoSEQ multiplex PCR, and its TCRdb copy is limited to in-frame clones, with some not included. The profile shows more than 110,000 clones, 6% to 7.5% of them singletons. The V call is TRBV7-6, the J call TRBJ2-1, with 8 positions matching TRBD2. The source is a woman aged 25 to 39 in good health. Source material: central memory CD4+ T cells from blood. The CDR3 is CASSFSTGLAGNEQFF. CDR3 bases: TGTGCCAGCAGCTTTTCCACCGGGCTAGCGGGCAATGAGCAGTTCTTC. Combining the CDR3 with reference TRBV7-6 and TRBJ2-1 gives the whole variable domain GAGVSQSPRYKVTKRGQDVALRCDPISGHVSLYWYRQALGQGPEFLTYFNYEAQQDKSGLPNDRFSAERPEGSISTLTIQRTEQRDSAMYRCASSFSTGLAGNEQFFGPGTRLTVL.